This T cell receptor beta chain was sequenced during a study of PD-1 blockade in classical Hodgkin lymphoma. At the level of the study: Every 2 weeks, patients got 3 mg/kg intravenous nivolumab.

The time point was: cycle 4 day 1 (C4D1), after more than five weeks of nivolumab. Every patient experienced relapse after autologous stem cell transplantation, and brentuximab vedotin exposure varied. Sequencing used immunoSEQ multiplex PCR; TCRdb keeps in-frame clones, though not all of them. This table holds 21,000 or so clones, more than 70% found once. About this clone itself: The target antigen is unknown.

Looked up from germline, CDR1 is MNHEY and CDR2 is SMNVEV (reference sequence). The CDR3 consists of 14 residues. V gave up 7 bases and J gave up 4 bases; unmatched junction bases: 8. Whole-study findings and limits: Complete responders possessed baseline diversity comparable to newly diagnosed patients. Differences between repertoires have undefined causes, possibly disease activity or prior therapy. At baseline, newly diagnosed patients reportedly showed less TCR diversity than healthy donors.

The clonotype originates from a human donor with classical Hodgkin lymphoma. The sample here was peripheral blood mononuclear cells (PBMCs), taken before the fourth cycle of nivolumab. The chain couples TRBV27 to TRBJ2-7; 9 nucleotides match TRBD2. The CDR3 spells CASTRAGGPYEQYF. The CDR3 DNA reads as TGTGCCAGCACCCGAGCGGGAGGCCCGTACGAGCAGTACTTC.